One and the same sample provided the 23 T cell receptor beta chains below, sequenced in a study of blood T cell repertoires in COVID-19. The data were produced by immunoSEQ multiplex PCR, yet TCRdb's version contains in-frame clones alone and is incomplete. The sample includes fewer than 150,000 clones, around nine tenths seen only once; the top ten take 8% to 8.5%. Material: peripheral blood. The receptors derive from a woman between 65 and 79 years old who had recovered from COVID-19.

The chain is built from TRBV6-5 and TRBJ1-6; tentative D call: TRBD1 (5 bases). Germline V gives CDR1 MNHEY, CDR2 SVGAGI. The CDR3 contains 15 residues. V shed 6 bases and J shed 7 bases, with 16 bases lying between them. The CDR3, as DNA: TGTGCCAGCAGCTACGGCGGGGCATCGAATTCACCCCTCCACTTT. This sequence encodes CASSYGGASNSPLHF.

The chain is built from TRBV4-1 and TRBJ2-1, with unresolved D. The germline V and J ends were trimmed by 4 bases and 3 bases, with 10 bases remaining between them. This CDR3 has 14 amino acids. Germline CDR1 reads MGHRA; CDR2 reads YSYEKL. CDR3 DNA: TGCGCCAGCAGCCTCGCGCGTAGCTACAATGAGCAGTTCTTC. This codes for CASSLARSYNEQFF.

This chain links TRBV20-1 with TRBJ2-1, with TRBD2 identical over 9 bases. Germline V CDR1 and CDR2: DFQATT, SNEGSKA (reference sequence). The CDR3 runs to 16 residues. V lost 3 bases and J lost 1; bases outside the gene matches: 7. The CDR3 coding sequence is TGCAGTGCTAGTAGGGTTAGCGGGGGTTCCTACAATGAGCAGTTCTTC. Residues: CSASRVSGGSYNEQFF.

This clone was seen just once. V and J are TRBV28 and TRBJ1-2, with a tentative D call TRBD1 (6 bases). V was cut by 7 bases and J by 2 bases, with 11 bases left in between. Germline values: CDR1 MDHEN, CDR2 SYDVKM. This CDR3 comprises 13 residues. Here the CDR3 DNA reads TGTGCCAGCACCTGGACAGCAAACTATGGCTACACCTTC. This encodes CASTWTANYGYTF.

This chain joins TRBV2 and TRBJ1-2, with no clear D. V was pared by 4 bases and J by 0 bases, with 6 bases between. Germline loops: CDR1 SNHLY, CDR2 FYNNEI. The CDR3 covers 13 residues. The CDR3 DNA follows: TGTGCCAGCAGTGTTGGCCCTAACTATGGCTACACCTTC. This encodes CASSVGPNYGYTF.

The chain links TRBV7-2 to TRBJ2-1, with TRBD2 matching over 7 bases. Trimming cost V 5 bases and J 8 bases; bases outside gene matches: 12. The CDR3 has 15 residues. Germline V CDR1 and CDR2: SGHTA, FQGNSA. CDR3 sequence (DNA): TGTGCCAGCAGCCCGCGGCGGGGAGGGCCCGATGAGCAGTTCTTC. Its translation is CASSPRRGGPDEQFF.

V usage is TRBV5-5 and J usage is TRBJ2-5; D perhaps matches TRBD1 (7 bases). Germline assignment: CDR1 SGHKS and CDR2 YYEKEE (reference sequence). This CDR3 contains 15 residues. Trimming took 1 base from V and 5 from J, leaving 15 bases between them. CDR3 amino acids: CASSLFGGGGETQYF. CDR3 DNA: TGTGCCAGCAGCTTGTTTGGAGGGGGCGGGGAGACCCAGTACTTC.

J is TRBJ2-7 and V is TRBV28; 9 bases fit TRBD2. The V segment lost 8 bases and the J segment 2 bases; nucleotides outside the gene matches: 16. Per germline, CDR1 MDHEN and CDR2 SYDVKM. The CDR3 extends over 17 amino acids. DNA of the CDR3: TGTGCCAGCGAGACCCCCGGGGGGCGGGGGGGCCCCTACGAGCAGTACTTC. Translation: CASETPGGRGGPYEQYF.

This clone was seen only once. DNA for the CDR3: TGTGCCAGCAGCTTTATAAGCGGGGAGCAGTTCTTC. Its protein product is CASSFISGEQFF. The V call is TRBV7-2, the J call TRBJ2-1, with D possibly being TRBD2 (6 bases). The CDR3 contains 12 residues. The V and J ends lost 3 bases and 10 bases respectively, with 10 bases between them. Germline CDR1 and CDR2: SGHTA and FQGNSA.

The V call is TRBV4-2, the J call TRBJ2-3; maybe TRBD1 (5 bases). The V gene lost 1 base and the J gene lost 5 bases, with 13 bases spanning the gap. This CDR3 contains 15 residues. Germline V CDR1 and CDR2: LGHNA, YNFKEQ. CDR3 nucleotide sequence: TGTGCCAGCAGCCAAGGGCGTCCAGGGCAAGATACGCAGTATTTT. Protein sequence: CASSQGRPGQDTQYF.

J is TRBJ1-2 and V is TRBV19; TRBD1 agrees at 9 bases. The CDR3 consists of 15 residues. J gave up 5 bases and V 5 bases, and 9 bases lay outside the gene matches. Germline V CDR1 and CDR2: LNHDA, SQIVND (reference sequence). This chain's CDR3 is CASSLRDRVGYGYTF. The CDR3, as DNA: TGTGCCAGTAGTCTCCGGGACAGGGTAGGGTATGGCTACACCTTC. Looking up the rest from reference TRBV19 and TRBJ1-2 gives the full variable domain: DGGITQSPKYLFRKEGQNVTLSCEQNLNHDAMYWYRQDPGQGLRLIYYSQIVNDFQKGDIAEGYSVSREKKESFPLTVTSAQKNPTAFYLCASSLRDRVGYGYTFGSGTRLTVV.

This CDR3 is CATSAGPNYGYTF. CDR3 in DNA: TGTGCCACCAGTGCAGGGCCTAACTATGGCTACACCTTC. The rearrangement uses TRBV24-1 and TRBJ1-2; the D gene is possibly TRBD1 (5 bases). V lost 5 bases and J 0 bases, leaving 6 bases between the germline ends. This CDR3 has 13 amino acids. Germline-derived CDR1 and CDR2 are KGHDR and SFDVKD.

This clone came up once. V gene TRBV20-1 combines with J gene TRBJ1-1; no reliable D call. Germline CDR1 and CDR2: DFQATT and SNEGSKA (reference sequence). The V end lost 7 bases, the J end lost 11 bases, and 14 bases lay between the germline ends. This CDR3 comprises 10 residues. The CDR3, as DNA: TGCAGTGGGAGCCATTTCAAGGCTTTCTTT. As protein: CSGSHFKAFF.

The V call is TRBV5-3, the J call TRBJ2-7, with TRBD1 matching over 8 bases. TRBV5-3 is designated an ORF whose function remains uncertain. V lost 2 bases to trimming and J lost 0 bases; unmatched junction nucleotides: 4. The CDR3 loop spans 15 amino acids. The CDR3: CARSFHRGVSYEQYF. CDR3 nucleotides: TGTGCCAGAAGCTTCCACAGGGGGGTCTCCTACGAGCAGTACTTC.

The chain's CDR3 is CASSYSGKDYNEQFF. In DNA form, the CDR3 reads TGTGCCAGTAGCTATAGCGGGAAGGACTACAATGAGCAGTTCTTC. The V call is TRBV6-2 or TRBV6-3, the J call TRBJ2-1; 8 bases agree with TRBD2. Germline CDR1 reads MNHEY; CDR2 reads SVGEGT. V lost 9 bases to trimming and J lost 3 bases; unmatched junction nucleotides: 10. The CDR3 covers 15 residues.

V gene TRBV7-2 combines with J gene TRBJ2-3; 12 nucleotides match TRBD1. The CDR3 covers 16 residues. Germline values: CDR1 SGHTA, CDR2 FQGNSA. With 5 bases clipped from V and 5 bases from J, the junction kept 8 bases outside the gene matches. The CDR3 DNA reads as TGTGCCAGCAGCACCGGGACAGGGGGCGCCGAAGATACGCAGTATTTT. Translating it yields CASSTGTGGAEDTQYF.

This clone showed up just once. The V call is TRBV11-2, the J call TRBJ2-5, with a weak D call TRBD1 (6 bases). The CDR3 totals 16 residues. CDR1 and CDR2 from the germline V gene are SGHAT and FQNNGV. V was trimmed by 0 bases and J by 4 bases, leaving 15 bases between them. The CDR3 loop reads CASSLEANLRGETQYF. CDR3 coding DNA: TGTGCCAGCAGCTTAGAAGCGAACCTCAGGGGAGAGACCCAGTACTTC.

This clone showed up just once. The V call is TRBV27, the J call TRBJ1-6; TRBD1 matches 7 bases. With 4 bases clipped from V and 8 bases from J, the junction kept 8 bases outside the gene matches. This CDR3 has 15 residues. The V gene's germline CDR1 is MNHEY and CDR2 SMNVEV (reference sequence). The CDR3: CASSSETGKDSPLHF. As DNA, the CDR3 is TGTGCCAGCAGTTCAGAGACAGGGAAGGATTCACCCCTCCACTTT.

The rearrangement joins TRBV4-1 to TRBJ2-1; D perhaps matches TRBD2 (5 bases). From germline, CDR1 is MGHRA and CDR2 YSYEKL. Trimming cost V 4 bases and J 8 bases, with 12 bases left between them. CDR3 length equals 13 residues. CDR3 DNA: TGCGCCAGCAGCCGAGTGGTCGGGGATGAGCAGTTCTTC. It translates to CASSRVVGDEQFF.

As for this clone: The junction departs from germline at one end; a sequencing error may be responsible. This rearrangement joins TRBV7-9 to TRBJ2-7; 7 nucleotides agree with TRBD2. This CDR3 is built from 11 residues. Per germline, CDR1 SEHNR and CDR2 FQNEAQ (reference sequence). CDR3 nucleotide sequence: TGTGCCAGCAGCCCTGGGGGGAGGGTTCACTTC. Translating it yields CASSPGGRVHF.

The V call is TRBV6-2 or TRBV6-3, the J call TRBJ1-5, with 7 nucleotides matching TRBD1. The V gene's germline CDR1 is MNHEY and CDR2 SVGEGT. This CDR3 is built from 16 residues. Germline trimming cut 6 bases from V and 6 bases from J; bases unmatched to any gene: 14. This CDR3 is CASRPPTGLRGQPQHF. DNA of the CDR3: TGTGCCAGCAGACCTCCGACAGGGCTAAGGGGTCAGCCCCAGCATTTT.

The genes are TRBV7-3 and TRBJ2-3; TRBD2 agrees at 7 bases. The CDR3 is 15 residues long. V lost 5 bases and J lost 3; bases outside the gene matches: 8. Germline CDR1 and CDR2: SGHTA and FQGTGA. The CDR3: CASSPRGDRTDTQYF. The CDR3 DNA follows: TGTGCCAGCAGCCCTCGGGGGGATCGAACAGATACGCAGTATTTT. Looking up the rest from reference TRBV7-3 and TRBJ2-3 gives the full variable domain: GAGVSQTPSNKVTEKGKYVELRCDPISGHTALYWYRQSLGQGPEFLIYFQGTGAADDSGLPNDRFFAVRPEGSVSTLKIQRTERGDSAVYLCASSPRGDRTDTQYFGPGTRLTVL.

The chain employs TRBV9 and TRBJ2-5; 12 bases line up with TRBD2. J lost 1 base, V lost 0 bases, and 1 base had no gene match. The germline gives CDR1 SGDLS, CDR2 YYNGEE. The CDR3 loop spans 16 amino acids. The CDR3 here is CASSVGGLAGQETQYF. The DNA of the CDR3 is TGTGCCAGCAGCGTAGGGGGACTAGCGGGCCAAGAGACCCAGTACTTC.